What follows are 20 T cell receptor beta chains derived from one specimen sequenced in a study of shared clonotypes between healthy human individuals. TCRdb's copy holds only in-frame clones and misses some; the assay was immunoSEQ multiplex PCR. This sample yields 2 million to 2.5 million clones, of which approximately 96% are seen a single time; around 0.13% belongs to the top ten. The sequencing input was naive CD4+ T cells sorted from blood. Subset defined: CD45RA+ positively selected. Receptors originate from a man between 18 and 29 years old in good health.

This chain connects TRBV18 to TRBJ2-6; no definite D call. Germline loops: CDR1 KGHSH, CDR2 LQKENI. V lost 0 bases, J lost 1 base, and 7 bases lay in between. The CDR3 length is 16 residues. The CDR3 DNA reads TGTGCCAGCTCACCACCAGGGATGTCTGGGGCCAACGTCCTGACTTTC. Protein sequence: CASSPPGMSGANVLTF.

The chain combines TRBV7-7 with TRBJ2-5, with D perhaps TRBD1 or TRBD2 (5 bases each). The germline V gene has CDR1 SSHAT and CDR2 FNYEAQ (reference sequence). The CDR3 is made up of 12 amino acids. This CDR3 is CATGGVQETQYF. The CDR3 DNA sequence: TGTGCTACTGGGGGAGTTCAAGAGACCCAGTACTTC.

The chain joins TRBV7-6 to TRBJ1-2, with 7 bases fitting TRBD1. CDR1 and CDR2 (germline): SGHVS, FNYEAQ. The CDR3 extends over 14 amino acids. The V gene end was trimmed by 1 base and the J gene end by 9 bases; junction bases not matched to a gene: 8. CDR3 residues: CASSLEAGGYSYTF. CDR3 bases: TGTGCCAGCAGCTTAGAGGCAGGGGGTTATAGCTACACCTTC.

This chain joins TRBV30 and TRBJ1-3, with D possibly TRBD1 on 6 matching bases. Looked up from germline, CDR1 is GTSNPN and CDR2 is SVGIG (reference sequence). This CDR3 spans 14 amino acids. Trimming took off 0 bases at V and 4 bases at J, with 10 bases between the two ends. Here the CDR3 reads CAWSVGTGGNTIYF. The CDR3 bases are TGTGCCTGGAGTGTCGGTACAGGGGGAAACACCATATATTTT.

The chain couples TRBV19 to TRBJ1-1, with D unresolved. The CDR3 covers 14 residues. CDR1 LNHDA and CDR2 SQIVND come from the germline V gene (reference sequence). Trimming pared 4 bases from V and 1 base from J, leaving 10 bases between. CDR3 residues: CASSKGGGNTEAFF. In DNA form, the CDR3 reads TGTGCCAGTAGTAAGGGAGGAGGGAACACTGAAGCTTTCTTT.

In regard to this clone: The limits of the CDR3 on the DNA are not certain, so only TCRdb's listed CDR3 is given. The CDR3 spells CAWATGTSGNGWFF. The chain has TRBV30 and TRBJ2-1; no check of the table's D call, TRBD2, against the DNA was made. CDR1 is GTSNPN and CDR2 is SVGIG in the germline V gene (reference sequence). Including both end residues, the CDR3 is 14 amino acids long.

The CDR3 region is CASSEALWGYTGELFF. The CDR3 region has the DNA TGTGCCAGCAGTGAAGCTCTATGGGGGTACACCGGGGAGCTGTTTTTT. The genes are TRBV6-1 and TRBJ2-2, with D tentatively TRBD1 or TRBD2 (5 bases each). This CDR3 region has 16 residues. The germline V gene encodes CDR1 MNHNS and CDR2 SASEGT. V was cut by 0 bases and J by 3 bases, with 11 bases left in between.

The CDR3, as DNA: TGTGCCAGCAGCCGTCCGGGACAGGGGCGGGGGGCTCAGTACTTC. This sequence encodes CASSRPGQGRGAQYF. This sequence joins TRBV6-5 and TRBJ2-4, with TRBD1 matching 10 bases. This CDR3 spans 15 amino acids. After removal of 6 bases from V and 12 bases from J, the junction contained 14 bases not matched to a gene. CDR1 is MNHEY, CDR2 SVGAGI, per germline.

The chain combines TRBV11-2 with TRBJ1-2; D is possibly TRBD1 (5 bases). Trimming stripped 1 base from V and 0 bases from J, with 9 bases between. The CDR3 runs 15 residues. Germline V gives CDR1 SGHAT, CDR2 FQNNGV. CDR3 nucleotide sequence: TGTGCCAGCAGCTTAGTTCGGGGGGCTAACTATGGCTACACCTTC. Its translation is CASSLVRGANYGYTF.

The V call is TRBV19, the J call TRBJ2-7; possible D gene TRBD2, 6 bases. Between the trimmed V and J ends, which lost 6 bases and 0 bases, there was a span of 15 bases. The germline CDR1 and CDR2 sequences are LNHDA and SQIVND (reference sequence). CDR3 length: 15 amino acids. Written as DNA, the CDR3 is TGTGCCAGTAGCAAGGCGGGGAAGAGCTCCTACGAGCAGTACTTC. Its translation: CASSKAGKSSYEQYF.

The chain uses TRBV2 and TRBJ1-6; 8 bases are shared with TRBD1. The trim removed 5 bases at V and 4 bases at J, leaving 7 bases unmatched. Germline V gene sequence: CDR1 SNHLY, CDR2 FYNNEI. The CDR3 is 16 residues long. The CDR3 is CASSYGQGGYNSPLHF. In nucleotides, the CDR3 is TGTGCCAGCAGTTACGGACAGGGAGGATATAATTCACCCCTCCACTTT.

The chain is built from TRBV19 and TRBJ2-7; weak D call: TRBD2 (6 bases). The CDR3 totals 14 residues. V lost 6 bases to trimming and J lost 1 base, with 13 bases between them. Per germline, CDR1 LNHDA and CDR2 SQIVND (reference sequence). The CDR3 sequence is CASSRSGVSYEQYF. The CDR3 region has the DNA TGTGCCAGTAGCCGTAGCGGAGTGTCCTACGAGCAGTACTTC.

The chain combines TRBV19 with TRBJ2-2; 9 nucleotides line up with TRBD2. Germline assignment: CDR1 LNHDA and CDR2 SQIVND (reference sequence). This CDR3 spans 16 amino acids. J lost 3 bases, V lost 5 bases, and 7 bases had no gene match. CDR3 coding DNA: TGTGCCAGTAGTTTCTTAGCGGGAGTTGACACCGGGGAGCTGTTTTTT. Protein sequence: CASSFLAGVDTGELFF. Combining the CDR3 with reference TRBV19 and TRBJ2-2 gives the whole variable domain DGGITQSPKYLFRKEGQNVTLSCEQNLNHDAMYWYRQDPGQGLRLIYYSQIVNDFQKGDIAEGYSVSREKKESFPLTVTSAQKNPTAFYLCASSFLAGVDTGELFFGEGSRLTVL.

V is TRBV5-1 and J is TRBJ2-7; a weak D match, TRBD1 (6 bases). Trimming pared 4 bases from V and 3 bases from J, leaving 17 bases between. The CDR3 has 15 amino acids. Germline values: CDR1 SGHRS, CDR2 YFSETQ. The CDR3 DNA follows: TGCGCCAGCAGCCCGTCGATAGGACAGAGCTACGAGCAGTACTTC. This codes for CASSPSIGQSYEQYF.

The rearrangement joins TRBV19 to TRBJ2-1, with TRBD2 identical over 13 bases. The CDR3 length is 17 residues. V gave up 3 bases and J gave up 3 bases; unmatched junction bases: 5. Per germline, CDR1 LNHDA and CDR2 SQIVND (reference sequence). The CDR3 here is CASSIGGLAGHYNEQFF. CDR3 DNA sequence: TGTGCCAGTAGTATCGGGGGACTAGCGGGGCACTACAATGAGCAGTTCTTC.

The genes are TRBV5-1 and TRBJ2-3; 8 positions match TRBD1. V lost 4 bases and J lost 7; bases outside the gene matches: 8. The germline V gene has CDR1 SGHRS and CDR2 YFSETQ. The CDR3 consists of 14 residues. The CDR3 DNA sequence: TGCGCCAGCAGCACGGGACAGGAGCTAAATACGCAGTATTTT. Residues: CASSTGQELNTQYF.

The chain combines TRBV7-2 with TRBJ1-6; 11 positions match TRBD1. The V gene end was trimmed by 6 bases and the J gene end by 10 bases; junction bases not matched to a gene: 5. This CDR3 is 14 amino acids long. Germline-derived CDR1 and CDR2 are SGHTA and FQGNSA. CDR3 sequence (DNA): TGTGCCAGCAGGGACCGGACAGGGGGCTCACCCCTCCACTTT. Encoded protein: CASRDRTGGSPLHF.

The chain combines TRBV5-5 with TRBJ2-5; D perhaps matches TRBD2 (7 bases). Trimming removed 2 bases from V and 5 bases from J, with 13 bases in between. CDR1 SGHKS and CDR2 YYEKEE come from the germline V gene (reference sequence). The CDR3 extends over 14 amino acids. In DNA, the CDR3 is TGTGCCAGCAGCTTTCCGGGGGGCATCGAGACCCAGTACTTC. Encoded protein: CASSFPGGIETQYF.

As to this clone: The sample has other DNA sequences that encode this CDR3 too. The V and J genes are TRBV7-2 and TRBJ1-1; a possible D gene is TRBD1 (6 bases). The CDR3 spans 14 residues. Germline CDR1 and CDR2: SGHTA and FQGNSA. The V and J ends lost 5 bases and 0 bases respectively, with 10 bases between them. The DNA of the CDR3 is TGTGCCAGCAGCCTCGGACAGCTGAACACTGAAGCTTTCTTT. Amino acids: CASSLGQLNTEAFF.

The chain uses TRBV18 and TRBJ2-2; D remains unclear. V lost 2 bases and J 4 bases, leaving 14 bases between the germline ends. Germline-derived CDR1 and CDR2 are KGHSH and LQKENI. This CDR3 spans 16 amino acids. The CDR3 spells CASSPMESPGTGELFF. The DNA of the CDR3 is TGTGCCAGCTCACCAATGGAGTCACCGGGCACCGGGGAGCTGTTTTTT.